A single T cell receptor beta chain is shown here with its context. J lost 7 bases, V lost 5 bases, and 10 bases had no gene match. The CDR3 consists of 15 residues. CDR1 and CDR2 from the germline V gene are MNHEY and SMNVEV (reference sequence). This entry comes from a study of blood T cell repertoires in COVID-19. Study context: Specimens from acute and convalescent COVID-19 originated in the United States, Italy and Spain. In each case, the material was cDNA or gDNA derived from T cells, B-cell-depleted T cells, or PBMCs.

Original analysis: Reference gene primers were amplified, and this amplification served to estimate nucleated cell counts. Some clones are missing from TCRdb's copy, which holds only in-frame ones; the method was immunoSEQ multiplex PCR. The DNA was the basis for D and trimming; V, J and clone size are from that table. This sample has about 300,000 clones, with about nine tenths found just once. Sample: PBMCs or T cells enriched from blood (not recorded which). V gene TRBV27 combines with J gene TRBJ1-4; 7 nucleotides match TRBD1. The source is a man younger than 40 who had recovered from COVID-19. The CDR3 region has the DNA TGTGCCAGCAGTATAACCCAGGGGGTGGCTGAAAAACTGTTTTTT. Translation gives CASSITQGVAEKLFF.